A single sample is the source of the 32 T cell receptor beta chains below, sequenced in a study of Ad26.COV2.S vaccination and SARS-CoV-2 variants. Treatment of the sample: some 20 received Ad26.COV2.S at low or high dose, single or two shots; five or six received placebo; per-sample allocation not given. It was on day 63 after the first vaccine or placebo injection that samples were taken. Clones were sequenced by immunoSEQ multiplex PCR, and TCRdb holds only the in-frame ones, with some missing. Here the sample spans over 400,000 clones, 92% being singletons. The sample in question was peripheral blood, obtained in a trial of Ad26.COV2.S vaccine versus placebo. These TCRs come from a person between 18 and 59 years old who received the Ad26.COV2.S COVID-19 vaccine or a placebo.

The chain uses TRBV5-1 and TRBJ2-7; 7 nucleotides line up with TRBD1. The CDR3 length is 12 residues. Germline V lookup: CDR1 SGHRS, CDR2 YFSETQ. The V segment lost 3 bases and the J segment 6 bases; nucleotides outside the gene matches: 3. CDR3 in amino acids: CASSSTGVEQYF. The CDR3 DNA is TGCGCCAGCAGCTCCACAGGGGTCGAGCAGTACTTC.

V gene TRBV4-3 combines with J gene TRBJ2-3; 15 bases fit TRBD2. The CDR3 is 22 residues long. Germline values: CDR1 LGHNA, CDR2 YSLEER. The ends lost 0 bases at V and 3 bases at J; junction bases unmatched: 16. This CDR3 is CASSQDWTSGGAGYSKTDTQYF. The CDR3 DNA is TGCGCCAGCAGCCAAGACTGGACTAGCGGGGGGGCCGGGTATTCTAAGACAGATACGCAGTATTTT.

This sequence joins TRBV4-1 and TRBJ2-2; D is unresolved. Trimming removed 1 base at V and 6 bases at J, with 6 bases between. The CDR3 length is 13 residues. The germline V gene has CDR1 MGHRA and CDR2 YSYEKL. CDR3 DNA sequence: TGCGCCAGCAGCCAAGGGACGGCCGGGGAGCTGTTTTTT. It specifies CASSQGTAGELFF.

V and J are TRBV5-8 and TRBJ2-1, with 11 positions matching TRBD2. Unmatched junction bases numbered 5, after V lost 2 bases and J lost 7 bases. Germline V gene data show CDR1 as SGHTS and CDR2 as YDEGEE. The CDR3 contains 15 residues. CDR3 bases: TGTGCCAGCAGCTTTCTACTAGCGGGGGTTAATGAGCAGTTCTTC. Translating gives CASSFLLAGVNEQFF.

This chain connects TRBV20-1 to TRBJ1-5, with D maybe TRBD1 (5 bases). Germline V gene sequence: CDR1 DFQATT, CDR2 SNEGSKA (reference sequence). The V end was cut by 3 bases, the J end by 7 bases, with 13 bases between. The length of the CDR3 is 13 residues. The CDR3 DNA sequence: TGCAGTGCTAGTGCGGACATCCCCCAGCCCCAGCATTTT. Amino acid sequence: CSASADIPQPQHF.

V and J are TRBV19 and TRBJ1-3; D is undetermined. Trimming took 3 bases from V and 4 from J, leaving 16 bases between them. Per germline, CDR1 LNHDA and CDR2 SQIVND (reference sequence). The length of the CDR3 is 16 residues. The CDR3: CASSIGRNSGGNTIYF. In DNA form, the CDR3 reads TGTGCCAGTAGTATTGGCAGAAACTCTGGAGGAAACACCATATATTTT.

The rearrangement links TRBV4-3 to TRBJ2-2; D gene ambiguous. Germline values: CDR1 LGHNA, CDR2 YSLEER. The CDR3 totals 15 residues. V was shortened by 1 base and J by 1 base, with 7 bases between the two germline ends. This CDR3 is CASSQVLWNTGELFF. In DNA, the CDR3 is TGCGCCAGCAGCCAAGTTTTGTGGAACACCGGGGAGCTGTTTTTT.

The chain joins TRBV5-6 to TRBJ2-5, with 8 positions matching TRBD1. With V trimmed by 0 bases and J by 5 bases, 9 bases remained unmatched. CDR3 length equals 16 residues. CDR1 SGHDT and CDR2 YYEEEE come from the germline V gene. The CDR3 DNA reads TGTGCCAGCAGCTTGGTGGACAGGGTAGGTTCGGAGACCCAGTACTTC. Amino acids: CASSLVDRVGSETQYF.

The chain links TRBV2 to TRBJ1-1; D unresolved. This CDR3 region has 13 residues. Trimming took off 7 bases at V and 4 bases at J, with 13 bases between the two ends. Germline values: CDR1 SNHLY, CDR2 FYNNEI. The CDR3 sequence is CASTGEGFTEAFF. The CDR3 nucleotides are TGTGCCAGCACCGGTGAAGGGTTCACTGAAGCTTTCTTT.

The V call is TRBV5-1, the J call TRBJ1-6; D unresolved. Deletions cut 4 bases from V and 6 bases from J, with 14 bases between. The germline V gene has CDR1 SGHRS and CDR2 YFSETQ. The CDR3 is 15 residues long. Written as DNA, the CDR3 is TGCGCCAGCAGCCTCGGTGGGGAGGGTAATTCACCCCTCCACTTT. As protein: CASSLGGEGNSPLHF.

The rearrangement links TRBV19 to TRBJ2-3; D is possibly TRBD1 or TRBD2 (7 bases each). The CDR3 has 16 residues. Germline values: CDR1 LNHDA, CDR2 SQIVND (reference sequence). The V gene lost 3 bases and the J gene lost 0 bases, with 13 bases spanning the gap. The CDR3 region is CASSMGGGPSTDTQYF. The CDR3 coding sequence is TGTGCCAGTAGTATGGGAGGGGGCCCTAGCACAGATACGCAGTATTTT.

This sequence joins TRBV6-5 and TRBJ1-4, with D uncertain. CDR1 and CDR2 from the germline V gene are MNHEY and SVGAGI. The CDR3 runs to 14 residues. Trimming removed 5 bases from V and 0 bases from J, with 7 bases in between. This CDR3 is CASSKTSTNEKLFF. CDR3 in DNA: TGTGCCAGCAGTAAGACATCAACTAATGAAAAACTGTTTTTT.

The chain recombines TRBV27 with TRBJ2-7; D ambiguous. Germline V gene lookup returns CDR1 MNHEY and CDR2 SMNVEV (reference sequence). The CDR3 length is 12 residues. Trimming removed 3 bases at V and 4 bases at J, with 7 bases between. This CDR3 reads CASSLDRYEQYF. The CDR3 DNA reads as TGTGCCAGCAGTTTGGATCGGTACGAGCAGTACTTC.

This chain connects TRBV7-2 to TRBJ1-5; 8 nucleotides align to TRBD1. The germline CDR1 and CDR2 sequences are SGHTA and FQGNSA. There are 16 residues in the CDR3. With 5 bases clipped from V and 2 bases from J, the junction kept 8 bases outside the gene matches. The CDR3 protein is CASSRLPGQGNQPQHF. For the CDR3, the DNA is TGTGCCAGCAGCCGGTTGCCGGGACAGGGCAATCAGCCCCAGCATTTT.

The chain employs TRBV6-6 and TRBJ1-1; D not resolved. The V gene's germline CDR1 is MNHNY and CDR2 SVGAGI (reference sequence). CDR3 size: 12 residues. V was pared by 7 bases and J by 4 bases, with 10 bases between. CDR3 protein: CASKYEGTEAFF. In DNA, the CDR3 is TGTGCCAGCAAGTACGAGGGCACTGAAGCTTTCTTT.

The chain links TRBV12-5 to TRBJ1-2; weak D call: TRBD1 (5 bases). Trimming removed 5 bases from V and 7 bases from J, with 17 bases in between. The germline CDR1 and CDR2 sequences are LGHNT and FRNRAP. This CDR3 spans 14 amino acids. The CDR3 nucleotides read TGTGCTAGTGGTCTCGGGACGGGGCTTGGTGGCTACACCTTC. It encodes CASGLGTGLGGYTF.

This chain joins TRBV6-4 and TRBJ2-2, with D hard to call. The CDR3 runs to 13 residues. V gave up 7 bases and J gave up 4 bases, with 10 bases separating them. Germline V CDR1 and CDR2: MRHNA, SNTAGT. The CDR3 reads CASTPTGTGELFF. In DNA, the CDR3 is TGTGCCAGCACGCCGACGGGCACCGGGGAGCTGTTTTTT.

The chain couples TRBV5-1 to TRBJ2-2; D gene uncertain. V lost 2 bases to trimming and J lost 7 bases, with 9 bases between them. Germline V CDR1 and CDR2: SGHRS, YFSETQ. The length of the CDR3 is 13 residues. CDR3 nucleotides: TGCGCCAGCAGCTTTATAGAGAGCGGGGAGCTGTTTTTT. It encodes CASSFIESGELFF.

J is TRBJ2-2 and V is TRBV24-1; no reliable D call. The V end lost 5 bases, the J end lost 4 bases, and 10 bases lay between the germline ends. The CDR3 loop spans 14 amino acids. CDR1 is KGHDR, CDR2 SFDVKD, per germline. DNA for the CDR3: TGTGCCACCAGTGTCCCGTCCCTCACCGGGGAGCTGTTTTTT. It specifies CATSVPSLTGELFF.

The CDR3 DNA reads TGCGCCAGCAGACCCGCCGGGAGCTCCTACAATGAGCAGTTCTTC. It encodes CASRPAGSSYNEQFF. V and J are TRBV5-1 and TRBJ2-1; tentative D call: TRBD2 (6 bases). The CDR3 has 15 residues. Germline CDR1 and CDR2: SGHRS and YFSETQ. Trimming removed 5 bases at V and 0 bases at J, with 12 bases between. Using reference TRBV5-1 and TRBJ2-1 for the parts outside the CDR3, the full variable domain is KAGVTQTPRYLIKTRGQQVTLSCSPISGHRSVSWYQQTPGQGLQFLFEYFSETQRNKGNFPGRFSGRQFSNSRSEMNVSTLELGDSALYLCASRPAGSSYNEQFFGPGTRLTVL.

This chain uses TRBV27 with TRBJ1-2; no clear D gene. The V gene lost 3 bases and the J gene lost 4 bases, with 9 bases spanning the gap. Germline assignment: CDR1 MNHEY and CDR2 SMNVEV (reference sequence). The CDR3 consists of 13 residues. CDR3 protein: CASSFLGSYGYTF. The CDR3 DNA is TGTGCCAGCAGTTTTTTAGGGAGCTATGGCTACACCTTC.

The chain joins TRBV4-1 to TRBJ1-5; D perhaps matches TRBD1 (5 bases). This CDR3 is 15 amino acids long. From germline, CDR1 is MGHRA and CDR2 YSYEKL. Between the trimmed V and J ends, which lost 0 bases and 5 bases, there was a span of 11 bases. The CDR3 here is CASSQDRQGDQPQHF. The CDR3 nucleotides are TGCGCCAGCAGCCAAGATCGGCAGGGCGATCAGCCCCAGCATTTT.

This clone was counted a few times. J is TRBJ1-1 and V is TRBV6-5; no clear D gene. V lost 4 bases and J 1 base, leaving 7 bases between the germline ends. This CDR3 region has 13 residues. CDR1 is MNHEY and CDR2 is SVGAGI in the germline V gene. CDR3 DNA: TGTGCCAGCAGTTCAACAGAGAACACTGAAGCTTTCTTT. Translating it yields CASSSTENTEAFF.

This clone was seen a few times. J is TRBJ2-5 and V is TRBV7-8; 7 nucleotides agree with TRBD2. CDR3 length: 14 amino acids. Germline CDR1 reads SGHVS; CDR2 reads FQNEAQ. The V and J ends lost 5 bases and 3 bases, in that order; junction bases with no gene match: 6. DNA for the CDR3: TGTGCCAGCAGCCCGGGGGGAAGCAAAGAGACCCAGTACTTC. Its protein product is CASSPGGSKETQYF. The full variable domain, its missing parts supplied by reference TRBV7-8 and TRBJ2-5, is GAGVSQSPRYKVAKRGQDVALRCDPISGHVSLFWYQQALGQGPEFLTYFQNEAQLDKSGLPSDRFFAERPEGSVSTLKIQRTQQEDSAVYLCASSPGGSKETQYFGPGTRLLVL.

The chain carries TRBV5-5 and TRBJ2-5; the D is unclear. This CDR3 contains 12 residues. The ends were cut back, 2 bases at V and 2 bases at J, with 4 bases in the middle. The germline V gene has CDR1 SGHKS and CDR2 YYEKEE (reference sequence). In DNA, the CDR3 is TGTGCCAGCAGCTTACTTCAAGAGACCCAGTACTTC. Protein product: CASSLLQETQYF.

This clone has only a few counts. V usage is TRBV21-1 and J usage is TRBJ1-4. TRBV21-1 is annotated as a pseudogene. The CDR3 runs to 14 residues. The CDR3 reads CASSKGPPSGKLFF. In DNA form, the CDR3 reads TGTGCCAGCAGCAAAGGCCCCCCGAGCGGAAAACTGTTTTTT.

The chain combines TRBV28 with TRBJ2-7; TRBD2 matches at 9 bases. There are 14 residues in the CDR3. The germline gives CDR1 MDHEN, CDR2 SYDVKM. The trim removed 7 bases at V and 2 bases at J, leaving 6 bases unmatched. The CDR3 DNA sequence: TGTGCCAGCAACCCGCGGGGGGGCGCCTACGAGCAGTACTTC. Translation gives CASNPRGGAYEQYF.

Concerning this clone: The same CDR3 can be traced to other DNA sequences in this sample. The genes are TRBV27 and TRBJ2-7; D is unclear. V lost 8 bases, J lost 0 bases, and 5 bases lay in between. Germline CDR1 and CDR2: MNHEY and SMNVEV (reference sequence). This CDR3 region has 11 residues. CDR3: CASSSSYEQYF. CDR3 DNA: TGTGCCAGCTCGAGCTCCTACGAGCAGTACTTC.

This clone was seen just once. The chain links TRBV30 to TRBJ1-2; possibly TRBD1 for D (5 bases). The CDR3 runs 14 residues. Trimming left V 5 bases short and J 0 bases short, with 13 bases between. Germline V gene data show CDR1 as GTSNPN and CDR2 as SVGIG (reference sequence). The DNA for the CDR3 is TGTGCCTGGGAGGCAAAGACAGCTAACTATGGCTACACCTTC. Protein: CAWEAKTANYGYTF.

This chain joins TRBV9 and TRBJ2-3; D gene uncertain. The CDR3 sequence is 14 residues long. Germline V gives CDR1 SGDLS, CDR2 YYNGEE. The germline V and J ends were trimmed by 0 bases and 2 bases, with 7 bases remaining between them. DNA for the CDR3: TGTGCCAGCAGCGTAGTTGGCCTCACAGATACGCAGTATTTT. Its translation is CASSVVGLTDTQYF. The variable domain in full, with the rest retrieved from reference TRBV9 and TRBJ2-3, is DSGVTQTPKHLITATGQRVTLRCSPRSGDLSVYWYQQSLDQGLQFLIQYYNGEERAKGNILERFSAQQFPDLHSELNLSSLELGDSALYFCASSVVGLTDTQYFGPGTRLTVL.

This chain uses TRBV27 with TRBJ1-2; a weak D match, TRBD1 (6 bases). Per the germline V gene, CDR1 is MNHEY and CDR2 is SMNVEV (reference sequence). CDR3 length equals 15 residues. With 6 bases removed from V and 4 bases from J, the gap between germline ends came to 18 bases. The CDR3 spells CASSLTTGRTYGYTF. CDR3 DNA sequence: TGTGCCAGCAGCCTAACGACAGGTAGAACCTATGGCTACACCTTC.

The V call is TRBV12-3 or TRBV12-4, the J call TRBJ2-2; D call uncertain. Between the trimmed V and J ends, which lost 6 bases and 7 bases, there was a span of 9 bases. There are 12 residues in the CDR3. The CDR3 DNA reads TGTGCCAGCAGACAAAAGGGCGGGGAGCTGTTTTTT. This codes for CASRQKGGELFF.